One and the same sample provided the 5 T cell receptor beta chains below, sequenced in a study of T-cell memory formation after mild COVID-19. Using its own MiXCR run on the 5' RACE reads, TCRdb lists one record per CDR3 protein. This table has 430,000 or so distinct CDR3 sequences, 20% to 30% appearing once. Source material: PBMCs or a T cell subset sorted from them (not recorded which). The receptors stem from an adult woman who had mild COVID-19 (a few samples of this study predate the infection). Cell type and time point are not known.

The rearrangement joins TRBV6-4 to TRBJ2-3, with 7 bases fitting TRBD2. CDR1 and CDR2 from the germline V gene are MRHNA and SNTAGT. The CDR3 totals 17 residues. V gave up 5 bases and J gave up 1 base; unmatched junction bases: 12. CDR3 sequence: CASSPRGSGVGTDTQYF. DNA for the CDR3: TGTGCCAGCAGTCCCCGTGGAAGCGGGGTCGGCACAGATACGCAGTATTTT.

This clonotype was observed many times. The chain is built from TRBV7-2 and TRBJ2-6; TRBD1 matches 7 bases. J lost 2 bases, V lost 6 bases, and 7 bases had no gene match. Germline assignment: CDR1 SGHTA and CDR2 FQGNSA. The CDR3 is made up of 16 amino acids. CDR3 nucleotides: TGTGCCAGCAGGGACTCAGGGGGAACTGGGGCCAACGTCCTGACTTTC. It is translated as CASRDSGGTGANVLTF.

The chain has TRBV5-1 and TRBJ1-4; tentative D call: TRBD1 (5 bases). Germline CDR1 and CDR2: SGHRS and YFSETQ. This CDR3 contains 14 residues. The ends were cut back, 6 bases at V and 4 bases at J, with 13 bases in the middle. CDR3 sequence (DNA): TGCGCCAGCACCTCCGGGGGGGTTAATGAAAAACTGTTTTTT. Translated: CASTSGGVNEKLFF.

This clonotype was counted a few times. This chain links TRBV29-1 with TRBJ2-1; D is possibly TRBD1 or TRBD2 (6 bases each). Germline loops: CDR1 SQVTM, CDR2 ANQGSEA. Trimming took off 6 bases at V and 5 bases at J, with 17 bases between the two ends. The CDR3 sequence is 14 residues long. The CDR3 DNA reads TGCAGCGTAGCTGGGGGGCTAAAGGACAATGAGCAGTTCTTC. It codes for CSVAGGLKDNEQFF.

The table lists this clonotype with a few counts. This chain joins TRBV29-1 and TRBJ1-1, with D possibly TRBD1 on 5 matching bases. Deletions cut 3 bases from V and 4 bases from J, with 15 bases between. Germline CDR1 reads SQVTM; CDR2 reads ANQGSEA. CDR3 size: 14 residues. CDR3 coding DNA: TGCAGCGTTGACGGGGCCAGTGGACCCACTGAAGCTTTCTTT. This encodes CSVDGASGPTEAFF.